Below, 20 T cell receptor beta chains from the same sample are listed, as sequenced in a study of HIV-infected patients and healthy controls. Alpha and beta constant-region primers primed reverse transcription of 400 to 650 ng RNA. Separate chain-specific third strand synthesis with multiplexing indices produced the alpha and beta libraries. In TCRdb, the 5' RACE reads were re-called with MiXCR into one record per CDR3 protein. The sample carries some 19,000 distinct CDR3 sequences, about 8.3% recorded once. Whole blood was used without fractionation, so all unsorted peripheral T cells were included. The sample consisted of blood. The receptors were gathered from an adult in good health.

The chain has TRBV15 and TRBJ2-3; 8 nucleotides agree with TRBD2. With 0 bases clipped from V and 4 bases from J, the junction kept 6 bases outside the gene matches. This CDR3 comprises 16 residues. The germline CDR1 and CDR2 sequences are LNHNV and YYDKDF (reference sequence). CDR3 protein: CATSREGTSGPDTQYF. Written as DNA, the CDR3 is TGTGCCACCAGCAGAGAAGGGACTAGTGGCCCAGATACGCAGTATTTT.

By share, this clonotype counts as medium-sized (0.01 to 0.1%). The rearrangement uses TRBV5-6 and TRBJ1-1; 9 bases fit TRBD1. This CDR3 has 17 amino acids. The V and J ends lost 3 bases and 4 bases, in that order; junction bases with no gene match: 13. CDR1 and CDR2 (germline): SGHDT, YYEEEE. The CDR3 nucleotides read TGTGCCAGCAGCTCTGACGGGACAGGGCTTAGGCGCACTGAAGCTTTCTTT. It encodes CASSSDGTGLRRTEAFF.

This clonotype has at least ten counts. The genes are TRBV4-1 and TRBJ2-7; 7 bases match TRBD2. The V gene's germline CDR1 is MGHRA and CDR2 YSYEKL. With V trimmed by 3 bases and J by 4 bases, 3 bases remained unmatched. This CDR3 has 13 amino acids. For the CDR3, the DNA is TGCGCCAGCAGCCAGTACGGGGGGTACGAGCAGTACTTC. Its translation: CASSQYGGYEQYF.

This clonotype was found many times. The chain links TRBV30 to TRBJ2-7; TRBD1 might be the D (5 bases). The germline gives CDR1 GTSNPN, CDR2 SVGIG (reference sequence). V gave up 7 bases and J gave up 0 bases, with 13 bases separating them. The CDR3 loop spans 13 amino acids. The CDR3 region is CASQQATSYEQYF. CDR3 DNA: TGTGCCTCGCAACAGGCGACCTCCTACGAGCAGTACTTC. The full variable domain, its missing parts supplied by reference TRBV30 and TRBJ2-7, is SQTIHQWPATLVQPVGSPLSLECTVEGTSNPNLYWYRQAAGRGLQLLFYSVGIGQISSEVPQNLSASRPQDRQFILSSKKLLLSDSGFYLCASQQATSYEQYFGPGTRLTVT.

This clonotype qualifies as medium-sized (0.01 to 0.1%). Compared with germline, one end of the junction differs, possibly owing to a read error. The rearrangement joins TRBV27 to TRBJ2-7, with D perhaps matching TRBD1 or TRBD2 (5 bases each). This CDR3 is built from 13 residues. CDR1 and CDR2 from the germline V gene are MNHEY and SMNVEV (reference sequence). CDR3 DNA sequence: TGTGCCAGCAGAGCCCCTCCGGGGCTCATCCCCGTTTTC. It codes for CASRAPPGLIPVF.

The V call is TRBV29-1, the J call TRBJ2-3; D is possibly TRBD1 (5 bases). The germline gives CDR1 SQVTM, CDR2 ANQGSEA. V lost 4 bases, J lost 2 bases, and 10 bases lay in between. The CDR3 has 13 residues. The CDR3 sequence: CSVAAGPTDTQYF. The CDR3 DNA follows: TGCAGCGTTGCCGCAGGGCCCACAGATACGCAGTATTTT.

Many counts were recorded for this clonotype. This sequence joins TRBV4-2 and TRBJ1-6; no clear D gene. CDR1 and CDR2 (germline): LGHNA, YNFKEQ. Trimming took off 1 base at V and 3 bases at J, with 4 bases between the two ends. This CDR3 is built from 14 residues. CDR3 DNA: TGTGCCAGCAGCCAAGCCGACTATAATTCACCCCTCCACTTT. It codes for CASSQADYNSPLHF.

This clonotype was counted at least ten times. This chain's CDR3 is CASSLRTGDPSYEQYF. CDR3 in DNA: TGTGCCAGCAGCTTGAGGACAGGCGACCCCTCCTACGAGCAGTACTTC. The gene calls are TRBV5-5 and TRBJ2-7; 7 nucleotides agree with TRBD1. The germline V gene has CDR1 SGHKS and CDR2 YYEKEE (reference sequence). Losses at the gene ends were 1 base for V and 0 bases for J; bases not matched to a gene: 7. This CDR3 comprises 16 residues. Supplemented by reference TRBV5-5 and TRBJ2-7, the full variable domain reads DAGVTQSPTHLIKTRGQQVTLRCSPISGHKSVSWYQQVLGQGPQFIFQYYEKEERGRGNFPDRFSARQFPNYSSELNVNALLLGDSALYLCASSLRTGDPSYEQYFGPGTRLTVT.

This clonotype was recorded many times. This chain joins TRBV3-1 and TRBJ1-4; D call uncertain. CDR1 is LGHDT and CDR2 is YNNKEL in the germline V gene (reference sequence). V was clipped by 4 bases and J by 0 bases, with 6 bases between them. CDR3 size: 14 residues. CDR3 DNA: TGTGCCAGCAGCCTGACGGCAACTAATGAAAAACTGTTTTTT. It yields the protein CASSLTATNEKLFF.

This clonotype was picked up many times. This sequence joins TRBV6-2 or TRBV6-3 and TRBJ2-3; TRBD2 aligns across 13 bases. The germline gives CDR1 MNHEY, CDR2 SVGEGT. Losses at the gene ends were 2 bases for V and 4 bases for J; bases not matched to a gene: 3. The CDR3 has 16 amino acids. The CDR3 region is CASSYGTSGTADTQYF. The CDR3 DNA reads TGTGCCAGCAGTTACGGGACTAGCGGGACGGCAGATACGCAGTATTTT.

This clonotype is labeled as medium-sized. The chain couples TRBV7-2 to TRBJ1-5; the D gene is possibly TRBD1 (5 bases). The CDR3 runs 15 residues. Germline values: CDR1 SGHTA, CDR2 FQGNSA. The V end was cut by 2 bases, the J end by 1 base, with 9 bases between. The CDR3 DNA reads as TGTGCCAGCAGCTTAAGGGGTTACAGCAATCAGCCCCAGCATTTT. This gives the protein CASSLRGYSNQPQHF.

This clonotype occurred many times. The CDR3 DNA sequence: TGTGCCAGCAGTTTGGCAGGGACATCAGATACGCAGTATTTT. Translated: CASSLAGTSDTQYF. V and J are TRBV28 and TRBJ2-3; weak D call: TRBD1 (6 bases). Per germline, CDR1 MDHEN and CDR2 SYDVKM. Trimming shortened V by 3 bases and J by 4 bases, and 11 bases separated the two germline ends. The CDR3 loop spans 14 amino acids.

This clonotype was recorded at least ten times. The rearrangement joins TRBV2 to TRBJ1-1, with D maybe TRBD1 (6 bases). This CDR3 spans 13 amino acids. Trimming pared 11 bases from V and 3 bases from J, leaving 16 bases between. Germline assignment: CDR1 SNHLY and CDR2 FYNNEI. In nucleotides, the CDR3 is TGTGCCGGTACAGGGTCGAGGTACACTGAAGCTTTCTTT. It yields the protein CAGTGSRYTEAFF.

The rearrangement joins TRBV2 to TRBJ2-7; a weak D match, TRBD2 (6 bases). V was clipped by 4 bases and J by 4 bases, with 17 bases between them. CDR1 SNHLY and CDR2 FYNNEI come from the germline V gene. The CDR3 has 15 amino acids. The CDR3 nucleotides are TGTGCCAGCAGTGCTGGAGGGCAGCCCGTGTACGAGCAGTACTTC. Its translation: CASSAGGQPVYEQYF.

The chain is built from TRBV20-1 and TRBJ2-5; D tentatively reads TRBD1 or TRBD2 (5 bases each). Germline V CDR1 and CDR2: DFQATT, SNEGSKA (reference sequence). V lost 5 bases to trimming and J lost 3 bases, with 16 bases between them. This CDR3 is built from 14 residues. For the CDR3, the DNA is TGCAGTGCTTATCGGGGCAGTCAAAAAGAGACCCAGTACTTC. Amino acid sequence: CSAYRGSQKETQYF.

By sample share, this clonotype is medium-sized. The CDR3: CASSLGERSYNEQFF. The DNA of the CDR3 is TGTGCCAGCAGTTTGGGCGAACGGTCCTACAATGAGCAGTTCTTC. The V gene is TRBV12-3 or TRBV12-4, the J gene TRBJ2-1; D is ambiguous. This CDR3 comprises 15 residues. Trimming stripped 3 bases from V and 1 base from J, with 10 bases between.

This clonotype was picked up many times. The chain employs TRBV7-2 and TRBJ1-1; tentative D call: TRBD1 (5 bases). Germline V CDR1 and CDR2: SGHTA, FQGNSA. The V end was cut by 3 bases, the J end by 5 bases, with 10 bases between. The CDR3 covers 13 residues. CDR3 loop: CASSFSGITEAFF. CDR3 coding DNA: TGTGCCAGCAGCTTCTCAGGGATTACTGAAGCTTTCTTT.

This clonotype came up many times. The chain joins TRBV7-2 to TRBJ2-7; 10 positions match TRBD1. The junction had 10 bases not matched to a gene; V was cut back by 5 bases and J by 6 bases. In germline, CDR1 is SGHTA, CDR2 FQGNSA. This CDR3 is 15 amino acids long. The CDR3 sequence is CASSTRPGQGSEQYF. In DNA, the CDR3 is TGTGCCAGCAGCACCCGACCGGGACAGGGGTCCGAGCAGTACTTC.

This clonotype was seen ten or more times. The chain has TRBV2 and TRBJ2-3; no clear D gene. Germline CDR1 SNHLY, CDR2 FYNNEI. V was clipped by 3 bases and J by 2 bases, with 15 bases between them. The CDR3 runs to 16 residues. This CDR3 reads CASSDGRRLFTDTQYF. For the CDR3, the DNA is TGTGCCAGCAGTGACGGCAGAAGACTTTTCACAGATACGCAGTATTTT.

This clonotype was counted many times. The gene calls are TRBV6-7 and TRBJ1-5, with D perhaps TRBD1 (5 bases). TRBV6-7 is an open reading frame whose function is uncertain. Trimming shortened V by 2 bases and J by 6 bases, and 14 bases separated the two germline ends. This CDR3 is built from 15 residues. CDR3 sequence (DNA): TGTGCCAGCAGTTACCCGTTGGGGCCGGGTCAGCCCCAGCATTTT. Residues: CASSYPLGPGQPQHF.